This T cell receptor (beta chain) comes out of a study of shared clonotypes between healthy human individuals (dated by TCRdb to the early 2020s). Regarding the study in general: Three men and two women, aged 18 to 49 years, made up the cohort. For each donor, CD4 naive and CD4 memory were each run on three plates, CD8 naive on two plates, and CD8 memory on one plate. To estimate repertoire size and how much clonotype sharing occurs between individuals, the study deeply sequenced the blood TCR repertoires of five or six healthy adults. To increase sequencing depth and limit assay-specific biases, different laboratories used diverse techniques to prepare libraries and sequence TCR repertoires. Leukapheresis yielded between about 0.94 and 9 billion PBMCs per donor. Overall results and qualifications from the work: Naive subsets generally had larger estimated clonotype richness than memory subsets did. The small number of donors limited the genetic and exposure-history diversity represented. Even with the large sequencing depth, rarefaction of the sorted-subset datasets indicated that sequencing was incomplete. Only blood was sampled, and tissue TCR repertoires likely differ from those in blood. Pairwise subsampling led to the expectation that sequencing depth would affect the degree of clonotype sharing among donors. Clonotypes shared by all four sorted-subset donors showed higher generation probabilities than non-shared clonotypes. Sharing across a few donors was observed for roughly 5% of naive CD4, 3.5% of naive CD8, 2.3% of memory CD4, and roughly 0.4% of memory CD8 clonotypes.

For the CD8 naive samples, CD45RO-negative cells were positively selected for CCR7, yielding a CD45RA+CCR7+ population from which TemRA cells were excluded. Donors were healthy HIV-negative adults with no recently reported acute infections or vaccinations. Every donor was a Caucasian adult residing in Nashville, Tennessee, USA. After blood collection by leukapheresis, PBMCs were isolated using Ficoll-Histopaque density gradient centrifugation and then cryopreserved in the vapor phase of liquid nitrogen. Analytical flow cytometry was used to check the purity and quantity of every magnetically sorted T cell population. Genomic DNA was isolated from each sorted fraction and quantified by UV absorbance on a Nanodrop 2000c. The CDR3 goes from the cysteine to the phenylalanine over 14 residues. Of the read, only the CDR3 DNA is kept; its 42 bases are in frame from base 1. Via the germline V gene, CDR1 is SGHDT and CDR2 YYEEEE. Trimming takes 1 base from V and 6 bases from J, and the germline ends sit 14 bases apart.

TCR CDR3 regions were amplified from genomic DNA by multiplex PCR using the deep immunoSEQ assay. For each cell subset, the extracted genomic DNA was distributed evenly across all wells of several immunoSEQ 96-well plates, and each plate served as one replicate. For sorted subsets, each replicate PCR was loaded with 200 ng genomic DNA, equivalent to about 33,000 T cell genomes. Purified libraries were quantified with a Qubit 3.0 fluorometer, sized on a Bioanalyzer 2100, and re-quantified with the KAPA Library Quantification kit. Each immunoSEQ 96-well plate was sequenced on its own single-read 150-cycle Illumina NextSeq 550 flow cell. The published analysis was carried out like this. Because the immunoSEQ output included only junctional sequences and no quality scores, the filtering could not be the same as the filtering used for full-length reads. To assign V/J genes and CDR3, sequences were annotated against IMGT germline references using PyIR, a Python wrapper for IgBLAST v1.9. Reads with weak V/J assignments (E-value above 1e-6), missing CDR3, stop codons, out-of-frame junctions, or ambiguous translated residues were removed. V3J clonotypes were defined by identical inferred V gene, J gene, and CDR3 amino acid sequence. Percentage overlap between repertoires was computed as shared unique clonotypes divided by the size of the smaller repertoire. Repertoire richness was assessed with RTK rarefaction, the Chao1 estimator, and Recon v2.1 estimates of unobserved clonotypes. Generation probabilities were computed with OLGA for all TCRbeta clonotypes obtained by the gDNA method from several donors. Held by TCRdb, this immuneACCESS table contains in-frame sequences only and omits some clones. Under half of the omission traces to an unresolved V gene where checked; the cause of the rest is unknown. V and J calls and clone size are as listed in that table; D and trimming were resolved from the DNA. The sample data list about 2.1 million clones, and about 94% of these were observed just once. Clones ranked in the top ten supply under 2% of the sample.

A note on this clone: The specificity of this receptor is unknown. The sample holds no much larger clone one base away, and base qualities are not on file.

Sequencing was performed on naive CD8+ T cells from PBMCs. The cell subset or site label for this specimen denotes: CD45RA+CCR7+. This TCR was sampled from a man aged 18 to 30 in good health. Some clones in this sample may be carry-over from other donors' samples. The chain employs TRBV5-6 and TRBJ2-7, with the D gene too uncertain to name. This receptor carries the CDR3 CASSLTRTATEQYF. DNA sequence: TGTGCCAGCAGCTTGACTCGTACGGCGACCGAGCAGTACTTC.